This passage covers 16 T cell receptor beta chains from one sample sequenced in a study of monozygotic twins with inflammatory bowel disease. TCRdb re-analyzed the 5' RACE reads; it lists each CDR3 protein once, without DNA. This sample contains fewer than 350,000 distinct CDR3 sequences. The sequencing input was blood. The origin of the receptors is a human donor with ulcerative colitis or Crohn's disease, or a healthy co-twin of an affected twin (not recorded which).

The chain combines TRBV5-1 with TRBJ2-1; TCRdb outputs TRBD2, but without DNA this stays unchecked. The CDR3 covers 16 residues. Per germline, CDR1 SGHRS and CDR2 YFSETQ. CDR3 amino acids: CASSPANLAGGNEQFF. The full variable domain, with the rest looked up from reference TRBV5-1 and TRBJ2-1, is KAGVTQTPRYLIKTRGQQVTLSCSPISGHRSVSWYQQTPGQGLQFLFEYFSETQRNKGNFPGRFSGRQFSNSRSEMNVSTLELGDSALYLCASSPANLAGGNEQFFGPGTRLTVL.

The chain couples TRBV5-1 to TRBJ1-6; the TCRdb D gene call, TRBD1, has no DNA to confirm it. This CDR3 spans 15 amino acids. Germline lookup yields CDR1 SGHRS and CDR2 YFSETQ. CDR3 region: CASSLAAGGRSPLHF. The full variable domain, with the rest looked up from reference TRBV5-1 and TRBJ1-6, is KAGVTQTPRYLIKTRGQQVTLSCSPISGHRSVSWYQQTPGQGLQFLFEYFSETQRNKGNFPGRFSGRQFSNSRSEMNVSTLELGDSALYLCASSLAAGGRSPLHFGNGTRLTVT.

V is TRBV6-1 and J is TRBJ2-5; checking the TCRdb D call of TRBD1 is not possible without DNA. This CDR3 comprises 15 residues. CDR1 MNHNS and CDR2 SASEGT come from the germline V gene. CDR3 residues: CASSGGTGSQETQYF.

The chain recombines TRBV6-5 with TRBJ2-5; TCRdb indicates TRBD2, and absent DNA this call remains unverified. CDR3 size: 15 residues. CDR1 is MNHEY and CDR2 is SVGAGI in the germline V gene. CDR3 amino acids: CASSYGRGAVETQYF.

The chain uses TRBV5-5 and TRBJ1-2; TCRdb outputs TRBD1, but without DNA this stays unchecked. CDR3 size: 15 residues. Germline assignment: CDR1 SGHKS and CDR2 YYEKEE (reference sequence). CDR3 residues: CASSLEDRGSYGYTF.

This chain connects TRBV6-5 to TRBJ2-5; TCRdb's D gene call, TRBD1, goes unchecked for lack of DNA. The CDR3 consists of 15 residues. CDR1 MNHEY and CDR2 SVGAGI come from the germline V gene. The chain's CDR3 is CASSYSNRDQETQYF.

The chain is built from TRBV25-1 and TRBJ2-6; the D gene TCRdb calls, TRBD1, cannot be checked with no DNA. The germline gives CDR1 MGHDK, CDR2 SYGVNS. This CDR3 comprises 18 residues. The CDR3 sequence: CASSVNPGQGPGANVLTF.

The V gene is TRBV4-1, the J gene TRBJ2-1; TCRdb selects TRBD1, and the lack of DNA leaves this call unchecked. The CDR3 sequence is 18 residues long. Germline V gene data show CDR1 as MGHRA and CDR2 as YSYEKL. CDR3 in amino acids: CASSQATAFPSDYNEQFF.

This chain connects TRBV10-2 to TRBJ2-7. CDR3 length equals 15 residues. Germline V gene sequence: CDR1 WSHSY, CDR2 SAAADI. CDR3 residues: CASSESRRFPYEQYF.

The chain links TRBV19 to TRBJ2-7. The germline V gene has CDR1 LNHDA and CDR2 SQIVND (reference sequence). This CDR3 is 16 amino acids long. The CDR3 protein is CASSIVGTRSRYEQYF.

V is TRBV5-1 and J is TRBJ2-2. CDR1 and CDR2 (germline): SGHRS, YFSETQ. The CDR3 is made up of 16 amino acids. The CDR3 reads CASSLDPAANTGELFF.

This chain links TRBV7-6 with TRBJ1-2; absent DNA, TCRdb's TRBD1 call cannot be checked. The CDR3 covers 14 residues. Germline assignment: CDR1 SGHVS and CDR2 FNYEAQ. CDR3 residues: CATSPGTGSYGYTF.

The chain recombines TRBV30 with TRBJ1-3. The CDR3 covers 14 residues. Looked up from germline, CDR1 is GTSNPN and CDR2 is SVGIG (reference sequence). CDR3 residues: CAWRRYLPGNTIYF. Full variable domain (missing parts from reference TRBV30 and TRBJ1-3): SQTIHQWPATLVQPVGSPLSLECTVEGTSNPNLYWYRQAAGRGLQLLFYSVGIGQISSEVPQNLSASRPQDRQFILSSKKLLLSDSGFYLCAWRRYLPGNTIYFGEGSWLTVV.

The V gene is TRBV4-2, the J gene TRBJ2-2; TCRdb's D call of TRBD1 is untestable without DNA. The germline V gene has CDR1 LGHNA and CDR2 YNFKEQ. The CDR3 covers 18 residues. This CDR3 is CASSQPKLGAGNTGELFF.

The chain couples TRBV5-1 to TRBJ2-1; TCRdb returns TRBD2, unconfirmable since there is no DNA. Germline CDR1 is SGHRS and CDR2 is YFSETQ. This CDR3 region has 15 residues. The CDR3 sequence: CASSLGGTSGSRVDF.

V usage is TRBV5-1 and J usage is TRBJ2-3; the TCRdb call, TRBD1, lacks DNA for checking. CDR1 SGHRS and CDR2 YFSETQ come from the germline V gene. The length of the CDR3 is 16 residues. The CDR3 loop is CASSLGPGGRTDTQYF.